What follows are 17 T cell receptor beta chains derived from one specimen sequenced in a study of CD8+CD57+ T cells in acquired aplastic anemia. Researchers used genomic DNA as the template to profile TCR beta VDJ and CDR3. Each CDR3 protein is one row after TCRdb ran MiXCR on the reads. The table records roughly 160,000 distinct CDR3 sequences, under 75% of them present only once. The specimen sequenced was sorted CD4+, CD8+, or CD8+CD57+ T cells (not recorded which) from PBMCs. The source of these receptors is a human donor in good health.

This clonotype was found a few times. The rearrangement joins TRBV4-1 to TRBJ1-1, with TRBD1 matching over 9 bases. Trimming took 1 base from V and 4 from J; bases not matched to a gene: 10. The CDR3 length is 17 residues. Germline V gives CDR1 MGHRA, CDR2 YSYEKL. As DNA, the CDR3 is TGCGCCAGCAGCCAAGTCACACAGGGGGCAAGCGGCACTGAAGCTTTCTTT. It yields the protein CASSQVTQGASGTEAFF.

Turning to this clonotype: One junction end disagrees with the germline gene, perhaps due to a read error. The chain links TRBV30 to TRBJ1-1; weak D call: TRBD1 (5 bases). This CDR3 has 14 residues. Germline V gene data show CDR1 as GTSNPN and CDR2 as SVGIG (reference sequence). The CDR3 sequence: CAWSRRRKDTEALF. The CDR3 DNA is TGTGCCTGGAGTCGTAGACGTAAGGACACTGAAGCTCTCTTT.

The rearrangement links TRBV15 to TRBJ2-3; D gene unclear. In germline, CDR1 is LNHNV, CDR2 YYDKDF (reference sequence). The CDR3 is 13 amino acids. V lost 8 bases and J lost 4, with 13 bases in between. The CDR3 DNA is TGTGCCACCGTTGATGGCGGCGCAGATACGCAGTATTTT. Its protein is CATVDGGADTQYF. The full variable domain, completed using reference TRBV15 and TRBJ2-3, is DAMVIQNPRYQVTQFGKPVTLSCSQTLNHNVMYWYQQKSSQAPKLLFHYYDKDFNNEADTPDNFQSRRPNTSFCFLDIRSPGLGDTAMYLCATVDGGADTQYFGPGTRLTVL.

The chain couples TRBV7-2 to TRBJ2-7; D remains ambiguous. V lost 0 bases and J 6 bases, leaving 3 bases between the germline ends. Germline CDR1 and CDR2: SGHTA and FQGNSA. The CDR3 extends over 11 amino acids. In nucleotides, the CDR3 is TGTGCCAGCAGCTTAGCGCGCGAGCAGTACTTC. Translating gives CASSLAREQYF.

This chain joins TRBV7-2 and TRBJ2-3; 14 bases align to TRBD2. The CDR3 covers 15 residues. The germline V gene encodes CDR1 SGHTA and CDR2 FQGNSA. The V segment lost 5 bases and the J segment 8 bases; nucleotides outside the gene matches: 6. The CDR3 reads CASSPGTSGGVTQYF. In DNA form, the CDR3 reads TGTGCCAGCAGCCCAGGGACTAGCGGGGGAGTTACGCAGTATTTT.

V and J are TRBV12-3 or TRBV12-4 and TRBJ2-3; perhaps TRBD2 as D (5 bases). The CDR3 has 13 residues. The V end lost 5 bases, the J end lost 2 bases, and 8 bases lay between the germline ends. The CDR3 DNA reads as TGTGCCAGCAGTAAACTAGTCACAGATACGCAGTATTTT. As protein: CASSKLVTDTQYF.

The chain combines TRBV7-2 with TRBJ1-3; unclear D gene. Trimming shortened V by 0 bases and J by 8 bases, and 11 bases separated the two germline ends. Germline V lookup: CDR1 SGHTA, CDR2 FQGNSA. This CDR3 is 14 amino acids long. CDR3 loop: CASSLAQGRDTIYF. In DNA form, the CDR3 reads TGTGCCAGCAGCTTAGCGCAAGGGAGGGACACCATATATTTT.

The chain employs TRBV5-1 and TRBJ2-7; 10 bases are shared with TRBD1. The CDR3 spans 15 residues. Germline V gene sequence: CDR1 SGHRS, CDR2 YFSETQ. The V and J ends lost 2 bases and 2 bases, in that order; junction bases with no gene match: 4. The CDR3 loop reads CASSFTGTGAYEQYF. CDR3 nucleotide sequence: TGCGCCAGCAGCTTTACCGGGACAGGGGCCTACGAGCAGTACTTC.

This clonotype was detected only a few times. This sequence joins TRBV2 and TRBJ2-2; D perhaps matches TRBD2 (6 bases). Germline CDR1 reads SNHLY; CDR2 reads FYNNEI. Trimming stripped 7 bases from V and 8 bases from J, with 14 bases between. The CDR3 loop spans 13 amino acids. CDR3 sequence (DNA): TGTGCCAGCAAATCAGACGGAGGGGGGGAGCTGTTTTTT. Translated: CASKSDGGGELFF.

This sequence joins TRBV7-9 and TRBJ2-7; the D gene could be TRBD1 or TRBD2 (5 bases each). V was cut by 1 base and J by 4 bases, with 11 bases left in between. The CDR3 extends over 14 amino acids. The V gene's germline CDR1 is SEHNR and CDR2 FQNEAQ (reference sequence). CDR3 loop: CASSLGPREYEQYF. CDR3 in DNA: TGTGCCAGCAGCTTAGGTCCCAGGGAGTACGAGCAGTACTTC.

This chain links TRBV19 with TRBJ2-7; D gene ambiguous. The germline V gene encodes CDR1 LNHDA and CDR2 SQIVND (reference sequence). The V end was cut by 2 bases, the J end by 1 base, with 6 bases between. The CDR3 length is 13 residues. CDR3 sequence (DNA): TGTGCCAGTAGTATAAAGGTATCCTACGAGCAGTACTTC. It is translated as CASSIKVSYEQYF.

The chain recombines TRBV7-9 with TRBJ2-1; D is undetermined. The germline gives CDR1 SEHNR, CDR2 FQNEAQ (reference sequence). The CDR3 consists of 13 residues. Trimming shortened V by 4 bases and J by 7 bases, and 11 bases separated the two germline ends. CDR3 coding DNA: TGTGCCAGCAGCTCCCCTCTCTGGAATGAGCAGTTCTTC. Translated, it gives CASSSPLWNEQFF.

The chain uses TRBV9 and TRBJ1-2; 8 nucleotides match TRBD1. V gave up 6 bases and J gave up 11 bases; unmatched junction bases: 12. CDR3 length: 13 amino acids. Germline loops: CDR1 SGDLS, CDR2 YYNGEE. The chain's CDR3 is CASIARQGQGYTF. In nucleotides, the CDR3 is TGTGCCAGCATCGCCAGACAGGGGCAAGGTTACACCTTC.

The V gene is TRBV9, the J gene TRBJ1-2; D uncertain. Germline V gives CDR1 SGDLS, CDR2 YYNGEE. Trimming left V 0 bases short and J 14 bases short, with 2 bases between. The CDR3 is made up of 8 amino acids. CDR3 amino acids: CASSVGTF. In DNA, the CDR3 is TGTGCCAGCAGCGTAGGAACCTTC. Filled out from reference TRBV9 and TRBJ1-2, the complete variable domain reads DSGVTQTPKHLITATGQRVTLRCSPRSGDLSVYWYQQSLDQGLQFLIQYYNGEERAKGNILERFSAQQFPDLHSELNLSSLELGDSALYFCASSVGTFGSGTRLTVV.

This rearrangement joins TRBV28 to TRBJ2-7; 7 nucleotides align to TRBD1. J gave up 2 bases and V 2 bases, and 6 bases lay outside the gene matches. Germline-derived CDR1 and CDR2 are MDHEN and SYDVKM. The CDR3 is made up of 15 amino acids. In DNA form, the CDR3 reads TGTGCCAGCAGTTTAATGCAGGGGGTTACCTACGAGCAGTACTTC. This sequence encodes CASSLMQGVTYEQYF.

The sample holds a few counts of this clonotype. This sequence joins TRBV20-1 and TRBJ1-1; unclear D gene. This CDR3 contains 12 residues. CDR1 and CDR2 (germline): DFQATT, SNEGSKA (reference sequence). Trimming shortened V by 2 bases and J by 2 bases, and 6 bases separated the two germline ends. The CDR3, as DNA: TGCAGTGCTAGACCTAGTAACACTGAAGCTTTCTTT. The encoded protein is CSARPSNTEAFF.

The rearrangement joins TRBV29-1 to TRBJ2-3; possible D gene TRBD2, 6 bases. The V gene's germline CDR1 is SQVTM and CDR2 ANQGSEA. The CDR3 is made up of 16 amino acids. Trimming took 3 bases from V and 6 from J, leaving 22 bases between them. The CDR3: CSVEGGYPYHEDTQYF. DNA for the CDR3: TGCAGCGTTGAGGGGGGTTACCCCTACCACGAGGATACGCAGTATTTT.